The 10 T cell receptor beta chains in this list originate from one sample, sequenced in a study of identical twins. One entry per CDR3 protein, called by TCRdb with MiXCR from the 5' RACE reads. The sample contains some 1,600,000 distinct CDR3 sequences, less than 40% of which appear only once. The sample taken for sequencing was cord blood. The receptors derive from a newborn girl in good health.

This clonotype was counted only a few times. V is TRBV29-1 and J is TRBJ1-5; D is unresolved. Looked up from germline, CDR1 is SQVTM and CDR2 is ANQGSEA. Trimming took off 5 bases at V and 2 bases at J, with 10 bases between the two ends. CDR3 length: 13 residues. CDR3 bases: TGCAGCGTTCAGGAATCGGGCAATCAGCCCCAGCATTTT. It translates to CSVQESGNQPQHF.

The sample holds a few counts of this clonotype. The genes are TRBV2 and TRBJ2-4; D uncertain. V lost 1 base to trimming and J lost 8 bases, with 15 bases between them. CDR1 is SNHLY, CDR2 FYNNEI, per germline. The CDR3 length is 15 residues. CDR3 amino acids: CASSEVGSKVDIQYF. The CDR3 region has the DNA TGTGCCAGCAGTGAAGTAGGCTCCAAGGTCGACATTCAGTACTTC.

The chain joins TRBV28 to TRBJ2-7; D uncertain. Per the germline V gene, CDR1 is MDHEN and CDR2 is SYDVKM. V was shortened by 3 bases and J by 0 bases, with 15 bases between the two germline ends. The CDR3 consists of 16 residues. The CDR3: CASSFEKGSPSYEQYF. The CDR3 bases are TGTGCCAGCAGTTTCGAAAAGGGATCACCCTCCTACGAGCAGTACTTC.

This chain connects TRBV20-1 to TRBJ2-5, with a possible D match to TRBD2 (6 bases). The J call may be wrong; the DNA end is better matched by TRBJ2-7. Germline V CDR1 and CDR2: DFQATT, SNEGSKA (reference sequence). This CDR3 region has 14 residues. CDR3 sequence: CSARHRGISYEQYF. The CDR3 region has the DNA TGCAGTGCTAGACACCGGGGGATCAGCTACGAGCAGTACTTC.

V gene TRBV20-1 combines with J gene TRBJ2-1; either TRBD1 or TRBD2 may fit D (5 bases each). The germline V and J ends were trimmed by 6 bases and 2 bases, with 14 bases remaining between them. Germline V gene lookup returns CDR1 DFQATT and CDR2 SNEGSKA (reference sequence). The CDR3 covers 14 residues. DNA for the CDR3: TGCAGTGCCTTCGACGGGACGGCCTACAATGAGCAGTTCTTC. It yields the protein CSAFDGTAYNEQFF.

Notes on this clonotype: A read error is likely, as this CDR3 ends without the conserved phenylalanine or tryptophan. This sequence joins TRBV15 and TRBJ2-1; D is unclear. The germline V and J ends were trimmed by 1 base and 3 bases, with 4 bases remaining between them. The CDR3 spans 13 residues. Germline CDR1 and CDR2: LNHNV and YYDKDF (reference sequence). The DNA of the CDR3 is TGTGCCACCAGCAGAGTGGTCTACAATGAGCAGTTCTTA. It specifies CATSRVVYNEQFL.

The CDR3 here is CASSHRTLRDSNQPQHF. The CDR3 nucleotides read TGTGCCAGCAGTCATCGAACCCTCAGGGATAGCAATCAGCCCCAGCATTTT. The rearrangement links TRBV6-5 to TRBJ1-5; a possible D gene is TRBD1 (5 bases). This CDR3 is 17 amino acids long. V lost 5 bases to trimming and J lost 0 bases, with 17 bases between them. Germline V gene sequence: CDR1 MNHEY, CDR2 SVGAGI.

This chain joins TRBV20-1 and TRBJ1-2; D unclear. The CDR3 sequence is 11 residues long. The germline V gene encodes CDR1 DFQATT and CDR2 SNEGSKA (reference sequence). The ends were cut back, 4 bases at V and 2 bases at J, with 5 bases in the middle. The CDR3 DNA reads as TGCAGTGCTACAAAAAACTATGGCTACACCTTC. Protein sequence: CSATKNYGYTF.

For this clonotype: A junction boundary mismatches the germline segment, possibly from a read error. This chain links TRBV4-1 with TRBJ2-1; 14 bases map to TRBD2. This CDR3 has 17 amino acids. Germline V gives CDR1 MGHRA, CDR2 YSYEKL. CDR3 in DNA: TGCGCCAGCAACCAAGGGACTAGCGGGAGATTAGCCACTGAGCAGTTCTTC. It translates to CASNQGTSGRLATEQFF.

This sequence joins TRBV6-1 and TRBJ1-2; D is undetermined. Trimming pared 4 bases from V and 4 bases from J, leaving 16 bases between. The CDR3 is 15 amino acids. The V gene's germline CDR1 is MNHNS and CDR2 SASEGT. CDR3 sequence reads: CASSATLWGSYGYTF. CDR3 coding DNA: TGTGCCAGCAGTGCGACATTGTGGGGTTCCTATGGCTACACCTTC.